The T cell receptor (beta chain) under discussion was sequenced for a study of T-cell reconstitution after alpha-beta-depleted transplantation in children (dated by TCRdb to about 2016). About the investigation overall: T-cell immune reconstitution after TCRalphabeta/CD19-depleted allogeneic hematopoietic cell transplantation in children was quantitatively tracked in the study by means of TCR repertoire profiling.

The sample holds many counts of this clonotype. The antigen it binds to is not known. Within one base of it there is no much larger clone, and no base qualities were kept. The method was PCR. Sequencing instrument: Illumina HiSeq 2500. Molecular barcoding was employed in the preparation of TCR libraries, with unique molecular identifiers being used to normalize TCRbeta repertoire quantification. TCRdb reran the public reads through fastp at Q25 and MiXCR, keeping productive beta chains. Under each unique CDR3 protein, matching rows form one entry showing the most common genes and DNA. In this sample the table shows approximately 420,000 distinct CDR3 sequences, 11% of which occur a single time. Of the sample, approximately 5% falls within the top ten clones. CDR3 length: 15 amino acids, cysteine to phenylalanine. Only CDR3 DNA remains: 45 bases, in frame from the first base. Here V drops 5 bases and J drops 9 bases, and the junction holds 10 bases not matched to any gene.

The sequence joins TRBV12-3 or TRBV12-4 to TRBJ1-6; 7 nucleotides in the junction match TRBD1. The sequence was obtained from a human donor who donated a stem cell graft to a child with acute myeloid leukemia. Sequencing used PBMCs from the stem cell graft donor, obtained from the stem cell graft. The CDR3 loop reads CASSLLTGPGSPLHF. The DNA sequence is given as TGTGCCAGCAGTCTACTGACAGGGCCCGGTTCACCCCTCCACTTT.